The rows below give T cell receptor beta chains drawn from one sample of a study of blood T cell repertoires in COVID-19. The table came from immunoSEQ multiplex PCR; TCRdb's copy has only in-frame clones and leaves some out. This table holds some 260,000 clones, roughly 80% found once. Sequencing was carried out using peripheral blood. These receptors came from a middle-aged woman with active or convalescent COVID-19. Each CDR3 is given with its conserved first and last residue. The D gene is left open where the match is weak. Size tells how often a clone was seen (once, few, many) or the class of an expanded clone, and some rows leave it out.

j_call: TRBJ1-5; v_call: TRBV5-1; d_call: TRBD1; clone_size: -; cdr3_nt: TGCGCCAGCAGCCAGACAGGGGGCAATCAGCCCCAGCATTTT; cdr3_aa: CASSQTGGNQPQHF
j_call: TRBJ1-1; v_call: TRBV6-5; d_call: -; clone_size: -; cdr3_nt: TGTGCCAGCAGGTCAGTGAACACTGAAGCTTTCTTT; cdr3_aa: CASRSVNTEAFF
j_call: TRBJ1-3; v_call: TRBV12-3/TRBV12-4; d_call: -; clone_size: -; cdr3_nt: TGTGCCAGCGTAAAGGGGGGAAACACCATATATTTT; cdr3_aa: CASVKGGNTIYF
j_call: TRBJ2-7; v_call: TRBV5-1; d_call: -; clone_size: few; cdr3_nt: TGCGCCAGCAGCTTGGATTCAGGGGTAGGATCCTACGAGCAGTACTTC; cdr3_aa: CASSLDSGVGSYEQYF
j_call: TRBJ1-2; v_call: TRBV5-5; d_call: -; clone_size: -; cdr3_nt: TGTGCCAGCAGCCGGGAGGTTTGGGGCTACACCTTC; cdr3_aa: CASSREVWGYTF
j_call: TRBJ2-1; v_call: TRBV28; d_call: TRBD1; clone_size: -; cdr3_nt: TGTGCCAGCAGAGAGACAGGGGGCAATGAGCAGTTCTTC; cdr3_aa: CASRETGGNEQFF
j_call: TRBJ1-3; v_call: TRBV19; d_call: -; clone_size: -; cdr3_nt: TGTGCCAGTAGTCTCTCGGACAACTCTGGAAACACCATATATTTT; cdr3_aa: CASSLSDNSGNTIYF
j_call: TRBJ2-1; v_call: TRBV5-4; d_call: -; clone_size: -; cdr3_nt: TGTGCCAGCAGCAAAGACTCAGACCCCTACAATGAGCAGTTCTTC; cdr3_aa: CASSKDSDPYNEQFF
j_call: TRBJ2-5; v_call: TRBV19; d_call: -; clone_size: -; cdr3_nt: TGTGCCACAGCGGAGCAAGAGACCCAGTACTTC; cdr3_aa: CATAEQETQYF
j_call: TRBJ2-1; v_call: TRBV11-2; d_call: TRBD2; clone_size: -; cdr3_nt: TGTGCCAGCAGCTTTATCGGGACTAGCTCCTACAATGAGCAGTTCTTC; cdr3_aa: CASSFIGTSSYNEQFF
j_call: TRBJ2-4; v_call: TRBV11-2; d_call: TRBD1; clone_size: -; cdr3_nt: TGTGCCAGCAGCTTCGTTACAGGGGGCTTCGAAAACATTCAGTACTTC; cdr3_aa: CASSFVTGGFENIQYF
j_call: TRBJ1-3; v_call: TRBV25-1; d_call: -; clone_size: -; cdr3_nt: TGTGCCAGCAGTGACCCTCACAGAGAACTGCGAAACACCATATATTTT; cdr3_aa: CASSDPHRELRNTIYF
j_call: TRBJ1-5; v_call: TRBV10-2; d_call: TRBD1; clone_size: -; cdr3_nt: TGCGCCAGCACCAACGGGGACAGAGGGCATCAGCCCCAGCATTTT; cdr3_aa: CASTNGDRGHQPQHF
j_call: TRBJ2-5; v_call: TRBV11-2; d_call: -; clone_size: once; cdr3_nt: TGTGCCAGCAGCCCCGTCCCCCGGACTGCAGTCTACCAAGAGACCCAGTACTTC; cdr3_aa: CASSPVPRTAVYQETQYF
j_call: TRBJ1-2; v_call: TRBV19; d_call: -; clone_size: -; cdr3_nt: TGTGCCAGTAGTATAGAACATCCAGGGGTAAACTATGGCTACACCTTC; cdr3_aa: CASSIEHPGVNYGYTF
j_call: TRBJ1-2; v_call: TRBV11-2; d_call: -; clone_size: -; cdr3_nt: TGTGCCAGCAGCCAGTCTGCAGCGACCTATGGCTACACCTTC; cdr3_aa: CASSQSAATYGYTF
j_call: TRBJ1-3; v_call: TRBV7-9; d_call: -; clone_size: -; cdr3_nt: TGTGCCAGCAGCCGAGGACAGGGAAACACCATATATTTT; cdr3_aa: CASSRGQGNTIYF
j_call: TRBJ2-1; v_call: TRBV4-1; d_call: TRBD2; clone_size: -; cdr3_nt: TGCGCCAGCAGCCAAGCGGGGGGACTAGCCCTTCAATACAATGAGCAGTTCTTC; cdr3_aa: CASSQAGGLALQYNEQFF
j_call: TRBJ2-1; v_call: TRBV5-4; d_call: -; clone_size: -; cdr3_nt: TGTGCCAGCAGCCCCGAAACCCTAACTGAGCAGTTCTTC; cdr3_aa: CASSPETLTEQFF
j_call: TRBJ1-2; v_call: TRBV5-4; d_call: -; clone_size: many; cdr3_nt: TGTGCCAGCAGCCTTACCGGGACTGAATATGGCTACACCTTC; cdr3_aa: CASSLTGTEYGYTF
j_call: TRBJ2-5; v_call: TRBV5-4; d_call: TRBD2; clone_size: -; cdr3_nt: TGTGCCAGCAGCCATTCTAGCGGGGGAAGTCGCCAAGAGACCCAGTACTTC; cdr3_aa: CASSHSSGGSRQETQYF